These 12 T cell receptor beta chains originate from one sample sequenced in a study of identical twins. One entry per CDR3 protein, called by TCRdb with MiXCR from the 5' RACE reads. The sample holds 200,000 to 250,000 distinct CDR3 sequences; 5.5% to 7.5% are singletons and the top ten take 13% to 15%. These data also featured in a second study, about T cells expressing NK-cell markers.

The sequenced sample consisted of CD8+ T cells sorted from blood. The source of these receptors is a woman between 18 and 29 years old in good health.

This clonotype was picked up many times. The rearrangement uses TRBV5-1 and TRBJ2-1, with a possible D match to TRBD2 (6 bases). Germline loops: CDR1 SGHRS, CDR2 YFSETQ. There are 14 residues in the CDR3. V lost 0 bases and J lost 8, with 12 bases in between. This CDR3 reads CASSLVLAFDEQFF. The DNA of the CDR3 is TGCGCCAGCAGCTTGGTACTAGCCTTCGATGAGCAGTTCTTC.

This clonotype was counted ten times or more. The chain uses TRBV12-3 or TRBV12-4 and TRBJ1-1; D might be TRBD1 (5 bases). V was shortened by 7 bases and J by 7 bases, with 13 bases between the two germline ends. The length of the CDR3 is 12 residues. The CDR3 nucleotides are TGTGCCAGCATCTGGGCTGGGGGTGAAGCTTTCTTT. Its protein product is CASIWAGGEAFF.

This sequence joins TRBV7-8 and TRBJ1-2; D possibly corresponds to TRBD1 (6 bases). V was trimmed by 5 bases and J by 8 bases, leaving 18 bases between them. The length of the CDR3 is 14 residues. Germline lookup yields CDR1 SGHVS and CDR2 FQNEAQ. In nucleotides, the CDR3 is TGTGCCAGCAGCCAGAACAGGGTCCGATGGGGCTACACCTTC. Its translation: CASSQNRVRWGYTF.

A few counts support this clonotype. The chain uses TRBV19 and TRBJ1-2; D not certain. The V end was cut by 5 bases, the J end by 1 base, with 5 bases between. Germline V gene sequence: CDR1 LNHDA, CDR2 SQIVND (reference sequence). CDR3 size: 12 residues. CDR3 amino acids: CASSVLNYGYTF. CDR3 bases: TGTGCCAGTAGTGTACTTAACTATGGCTACACCTTC.

This clonotype was seen ten or more times. The rearrangement links TRBV29-1 to TRBJ2-2; maybe TRBD2 (6 bases). Germline CDR1 is SQVTM and CDR2 is ANQGSEA. This CDR3 region has 13 residues. Trimming took 7 bases from V and 6 from J, leaving 15 bases between them. The CDR3: CSARLGEAGELFF. CDR3 nucleotide sequence: TGCAGCGCCCGTTTAGGGGAGGCCGGGGAGCTGTTTTTT.

This sequence joins TRBV6-1 and TRBJ2-5; the match to TRBD2 covers 10 bases. The germline V gene has CDR1 MNHNS and CDR2 SASEGT. The CDR3 spans 15 residues. Trimming took 7 bases from V and 5 from J; bases not matched to a gene: 10. The CDR3 is CASMWLAGGLETQYF. The CDR3 nucleotides are TGTGCCAGCATGTGGTTAGCGGGGGGCTTGGAGACCCAGTACTTC.

This clonotype has at least ten counts. The V and J genes are TRBV29-1 and TRBJ2-2, with 10 nucleotides matching TRBD2. CDR3 length: 18 residues. With 8 bases clipped from V and 0 bases from J, the junction kept 15 bases outside the gene matches. From germline, CDR1 is SQVTM and CDR2 ANQGSEA. CDR3 sequence: CSIERTSGLNANTGELFF. CDR3 bases: TGCAGCATCGAGCGGACTAGCGGCCTTAACGCGAACACCGGGGAGCTGTTTTTT.

The V and J genes are TRBV6-2 or TRBV6-3 and TRBJ1-1; possible D gene TRBD1, 5 bases. Looked up from germline, CDR1 is MNHEY and CDR2 is SVGEGT. Trimming removed 6 bases from V and 0 bases from J, with 14 bases in between. CDR3 length: 15 amino acids. This CDR3 is CASSLGDRLNTEAFF. CDR3 in DNA: TGTGCCAGCAGCCTCGGTGACAGACTGAACACTGAAGCTTTCTTT.

In this sample, this clonotype turned up many times. This rearrangement joins TRBV6-1 to TRBJ1-2; D is unresolved. The V end was cut by 8 bases, the J end by 2 bases, with 12 bases between. The CDR3 spans 13 residues. CDR1 is MNHNS and CDR2 is SASEGT in the germline V gene. The DNA for the CDR3 is TGTGCCAGCCTTGGCTACAGAAACTATGGCTACACCTTC. The encoded protein is CASLGYRNYGYTF.

This chain connects TRBV12-3 or TRBV12-4 to TRBJ2-7; the match to TRBD1 covers 8 bases. Trimming cost V 4 bases and J 1 base; bases outside gene matches: 9. The CDR3 consists of 16 residues. CDR3 amino acids: CASSSKGTGISYEQYF. CDR3 bases: TGTGCCAGCAGTTCCAAGGGGACAGGAATTTCCTACGAGCAGTACTTC.

The chain combines TRBV7-6 with TRBJ1-1; D is undetermined. The CDR3 covers 13 residues. The V gene lost 1 base and the J gene lost 4 bases, with 7 bases spanning the gap. Germline V gene sequence: CDR1 SGHVS, CDR2 FNYEAQ. DNA for the CDR3: TGTGCCAGCAGCTTAGAGTCTGGCACTGAAGCTTTCTTT. This translates into CASSLESGTEAFF.

This clonotype occurred many times. The V call is TRBV6-5, the J call TRBJ2-7; weak D call: TRBD2 (5 bases). Germline assignment: CDR1 MNHEY and CDR2 SVGAGI. The CDR3 is 15 amino acids. V lost 2 bases, J lost 0 bases, and 11 bases lay in between. The CDR3 DNA sequence: TGTGCCAGCAGTTACGGCGGGTACAGCTCCTACGAGCAGTACTTC. Protein product: CASSYGGYSSYEQYF.